This T cell receptor (beta chain) was documented in a study of regulatory T cells in long-lasting Graves disease. Background on the study: Those with persistent Graves' disease had received antithyroid drugs for over 5 years with positive TSH receptor antibodies. Findings and limits, study-wide: Having few samples may have compromised the accuracy.

Time point specified: persistent/refractory GD, antithyroid drugs over 5 years with positive TRAb. Extracted PBMC RNA gave rise to the TCR library. iRepertoire HTBI primers and Arm-PCR of CDR3 regions built TCR beta libraries. Study processing details: Looking across samples, the authors found approximately 60 TRBV and 14 to 15 TRBJ segments. TCRdb used MiXCR to reprocess the multiplex PCR reads, holding one entry per CDR3 protein. TCRdb, not the authors, supplied the V and J calls. The sample shows hundreds of thousands of distinct CDR3 sequences, about 32% of them seen only once. The CDR3 sequence is 18 residues long. V was trimmed by 6 bases and J by 1 base, leaving 24 bases between them. From germline, CDR1 is MDHEN and CDR2 SYDVKM. This clonotype has only a few counts. Its antigen is currently unknown.

This specimen consisted of peripheral blood mononuclear cells (PBMCs), obtained when the disease was refractory, from a patient treated with antithyroid drugs. This TCR was sampled from a female donor with Graves disease. V and J are TRBV28 and TRBJ1-1; possible D gene TRBD1, 5 bases. Written as DNA, the CDR3 is TGTGCCAGCAGCCCCGCGAGCAGATCGTGGGGCACGAACACTGAAGCTTTCTTT. It yields the protein CASSPASRSWGTNTEAFF.